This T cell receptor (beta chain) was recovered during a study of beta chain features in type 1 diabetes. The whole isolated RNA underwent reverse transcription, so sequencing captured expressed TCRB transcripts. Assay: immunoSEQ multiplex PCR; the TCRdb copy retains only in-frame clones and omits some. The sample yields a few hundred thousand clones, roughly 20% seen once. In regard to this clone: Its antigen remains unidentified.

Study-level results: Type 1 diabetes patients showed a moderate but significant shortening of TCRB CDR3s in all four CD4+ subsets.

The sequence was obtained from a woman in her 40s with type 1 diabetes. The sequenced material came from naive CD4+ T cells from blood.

CDR3 amino acids: CASSSIGGANEQFF. Written as DNA, the CDR3 is TGTGCCAGCAGCTCCATCGGGGGAGCCAATGAGCAGTTCTTC. The chain has TRBV7-3 and TRBJ2-1, with D tentatively TRBD2 (6 bases). Germline assignment: CDR1 SGHTA and CDR2 FQGTGA. The V end was cut by 4 bases, the J end by 6 bases, with 13 bases between. The CDR3 extends over 14 amino acids.